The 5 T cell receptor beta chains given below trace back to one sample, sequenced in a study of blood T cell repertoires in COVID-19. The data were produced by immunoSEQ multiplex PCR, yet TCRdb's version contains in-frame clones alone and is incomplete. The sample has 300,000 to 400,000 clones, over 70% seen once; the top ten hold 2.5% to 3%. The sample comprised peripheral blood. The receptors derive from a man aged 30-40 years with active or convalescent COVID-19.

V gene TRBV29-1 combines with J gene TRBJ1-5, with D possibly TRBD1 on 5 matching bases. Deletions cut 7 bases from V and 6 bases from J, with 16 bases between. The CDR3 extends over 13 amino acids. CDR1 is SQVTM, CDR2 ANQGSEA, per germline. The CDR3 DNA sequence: TGCAGCGGATCCGGGGGGTACGGTCAGCCCCAGCATTTT. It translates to CSGSGGYGQPQHF.

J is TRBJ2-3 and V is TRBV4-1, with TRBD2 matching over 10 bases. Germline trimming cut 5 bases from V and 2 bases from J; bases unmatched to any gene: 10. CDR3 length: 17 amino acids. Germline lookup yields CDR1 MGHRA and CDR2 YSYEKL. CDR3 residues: CASSMVLAGETTDTQYF. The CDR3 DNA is TGCGCCAGCAGCATGGTCCTAGCGGGGGAGACCACAGATACGCAGTATTTT.

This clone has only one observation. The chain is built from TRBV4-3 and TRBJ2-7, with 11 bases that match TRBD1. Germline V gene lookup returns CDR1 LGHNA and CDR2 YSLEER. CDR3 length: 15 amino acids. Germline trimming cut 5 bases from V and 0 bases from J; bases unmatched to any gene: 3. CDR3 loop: CASSLGTGGSYEQYF. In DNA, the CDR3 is TGCGCCAGCAGCTTAGGGACAGGGGGCTCCTACGAGCAGTACTTC.

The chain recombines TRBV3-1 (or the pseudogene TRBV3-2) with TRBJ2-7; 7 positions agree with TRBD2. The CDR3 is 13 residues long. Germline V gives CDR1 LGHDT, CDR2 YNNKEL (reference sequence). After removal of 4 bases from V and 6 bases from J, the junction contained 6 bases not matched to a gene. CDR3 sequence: CASSPTSVGEQYF. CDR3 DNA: TGTGCCAGCAGCCCCACTAGCGTCGGCGAGCAGTACTTC.

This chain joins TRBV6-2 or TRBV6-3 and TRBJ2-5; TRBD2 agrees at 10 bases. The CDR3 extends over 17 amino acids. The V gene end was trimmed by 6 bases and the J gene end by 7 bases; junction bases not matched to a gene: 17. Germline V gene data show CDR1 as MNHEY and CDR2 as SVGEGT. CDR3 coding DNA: TGTGCCAGCAGCCCATACCGACCAGCGGGGGGGCTGGGGACCCAGTACTTC. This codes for CASSPYRPAGGLGTQYF.